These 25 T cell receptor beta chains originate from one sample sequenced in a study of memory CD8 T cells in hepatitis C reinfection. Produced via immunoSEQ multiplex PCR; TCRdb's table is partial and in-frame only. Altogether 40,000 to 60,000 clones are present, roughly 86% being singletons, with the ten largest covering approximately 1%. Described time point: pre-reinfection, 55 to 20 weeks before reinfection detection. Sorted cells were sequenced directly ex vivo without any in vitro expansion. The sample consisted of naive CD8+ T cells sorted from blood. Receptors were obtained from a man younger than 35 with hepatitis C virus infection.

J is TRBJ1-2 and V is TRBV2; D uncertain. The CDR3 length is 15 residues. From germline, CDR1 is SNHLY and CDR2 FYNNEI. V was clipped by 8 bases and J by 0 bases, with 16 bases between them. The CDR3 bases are TGTGCCAGCCAGGAAGCGGTTACAGCTAACTATGGCTACACCTTC. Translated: CASQEAVTANYGYTF.

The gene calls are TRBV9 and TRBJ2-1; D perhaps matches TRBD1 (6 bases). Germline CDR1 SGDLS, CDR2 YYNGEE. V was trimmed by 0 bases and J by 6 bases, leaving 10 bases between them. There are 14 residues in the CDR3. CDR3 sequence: CASSVGVGGNEQFF. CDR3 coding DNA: TGTGCCAGCAGCGTAGGAGTAGGGGGCAATGAGCAGTTCTTC.

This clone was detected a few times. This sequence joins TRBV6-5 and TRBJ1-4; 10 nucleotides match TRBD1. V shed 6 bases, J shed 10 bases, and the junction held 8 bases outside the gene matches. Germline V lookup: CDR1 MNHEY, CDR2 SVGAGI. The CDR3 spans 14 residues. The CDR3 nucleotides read TGTGCCAGCAGCCCAGACAGGGGGCTTGTAAAACTGTTTTTT. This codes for CASSPDRGLVKLFF.

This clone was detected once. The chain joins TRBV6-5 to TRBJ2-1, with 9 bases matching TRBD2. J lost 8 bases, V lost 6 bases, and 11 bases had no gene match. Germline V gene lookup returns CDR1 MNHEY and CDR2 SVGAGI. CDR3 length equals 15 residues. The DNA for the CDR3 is TGTGCCAGCAGCCCCCTTAGCGGGAGTATCGATGAGCAGTTCTTC. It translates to CASSPLSGSIDEQFF.

CDR3 protein: CASSFQGSGNEQFF. DNA of the CDR3: TGTGCCAGTAGTTTCCAGGGGAGTGGAAATGAGCAGTTCTTC. The rearrangement uses TRBV19 and TRBJ2-1; D possibly corresponds to TRBD1 (6 bases). Germline values: CDR1 LNHDA, CDR2 SQIVND (reference sequence). The CDR3 is 14 amino acids. V dropped 5 bases and J dropped 7 bases, with 15 bases sitting between them.

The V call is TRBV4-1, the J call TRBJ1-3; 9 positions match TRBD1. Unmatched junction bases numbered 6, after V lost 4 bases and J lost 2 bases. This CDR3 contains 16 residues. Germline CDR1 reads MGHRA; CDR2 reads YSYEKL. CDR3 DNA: TGCGCCAGCAGCCCCCGGACAGGGGAGACTGGAAACACCATATATTTT. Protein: CASSPRTGETGNTIYF.

The CDR3 region is CASSLLASGWKDTQYF. The CDR3 coding sequence is TGTGCCAGCAGTCTCCTGGCTAGCGGGTGGAAAGATACGCAGTATTTT. The chain recombines TRBV27 with TRBJ2-3, with 8 bases that match TRBD2. Trimming cost V 5 bases and J 5 bases; bases outside gene matches: 12. The CDR3 is 16 residues long. CDR1 is MNHEY and CDR2 is SMNVEV in the germline V gene (reference sequence).

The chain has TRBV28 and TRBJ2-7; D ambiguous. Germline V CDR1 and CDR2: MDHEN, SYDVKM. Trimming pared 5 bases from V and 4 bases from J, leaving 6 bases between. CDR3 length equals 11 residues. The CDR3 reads CASSTYYEQYF. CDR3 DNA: TGTGCCAGCAGTACATATTACGAGCAGTACTTC. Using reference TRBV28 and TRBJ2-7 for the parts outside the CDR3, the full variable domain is DVKVTQSSRYLVKRTGEKVFLECVQDMDHENMFWYRQDPGLGLRLIYFSYDVKMKEKGDIPEGYSVSREKKERFSLILESASTNQTSMYLCASSTYYEQYFGPGTRLTVT.

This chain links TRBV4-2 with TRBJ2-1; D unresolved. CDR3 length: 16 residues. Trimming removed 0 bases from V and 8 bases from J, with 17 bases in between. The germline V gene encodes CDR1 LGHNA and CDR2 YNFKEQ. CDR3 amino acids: CASSQDRLEARDEQFF. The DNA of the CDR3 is TGTGCCAGCAGCCAAGATCGGCTAGAGGCCCGAGATGAGCAGTTCTTC.

In DNA form, the CDR3 reads TGTGCCAGCAGTTATAGGGGGACCGGGGAGCTGTTTTTT. Translation gives CASSYRGTGELFF. The chain joins TRBV6-5 to TRBJ2-2, with a weak D call TRBD1 (6 bases). The length of the CDR3 is 13 residues. Trimming took 3 bases from V and 5 from J, leaving 7 bases between them. Germline values: CDR1 MNHEY, CDR2 SVGAGI.

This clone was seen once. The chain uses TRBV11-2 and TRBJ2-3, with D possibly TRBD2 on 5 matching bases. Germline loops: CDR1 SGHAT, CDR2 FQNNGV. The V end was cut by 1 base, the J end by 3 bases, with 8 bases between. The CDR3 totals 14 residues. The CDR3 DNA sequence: TGTGCCAGCAGCTTAGGAGGGCGGACAGATACGCAGTATTTT. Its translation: CASSLGGRTDTQYF. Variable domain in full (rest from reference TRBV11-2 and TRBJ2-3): EAGVAQSPRYKIIEKRQSVAFWCNPISGHATLYWYQQILGQGPKLLIQFQNNGVVDDSQLPKDRFSAERLKGVDSTLKIQPAKLEDSAVYLCASSLGGRTDTQYFGPGTRLTVL.

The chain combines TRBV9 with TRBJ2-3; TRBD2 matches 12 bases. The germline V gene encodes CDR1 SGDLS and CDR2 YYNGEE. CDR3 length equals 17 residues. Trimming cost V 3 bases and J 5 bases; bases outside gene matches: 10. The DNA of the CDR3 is TGTGCCAGCAGCGCGGAGGGGACTAGCGGGTCAAAAGATACGCAGTATTTT. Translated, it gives CASSAEGTSGSKDTQYF.

CDR3: CASSQREGSYEQYF. The CDR3 DNA reads TGCGCCAGCAGCCAGCGGGAGGGTTCCTACGAGCAGTACTTC. The chain uses TRBV4-1 and TRBJ2-7, with 9 bases fitting TRBD2. V lost 3 bases and J lost 1; bases outside the gene matches: 1. Germline loops: CDR1 MGHRA, CDR2 YSYEKL. The CDR3 covers 14 residues.

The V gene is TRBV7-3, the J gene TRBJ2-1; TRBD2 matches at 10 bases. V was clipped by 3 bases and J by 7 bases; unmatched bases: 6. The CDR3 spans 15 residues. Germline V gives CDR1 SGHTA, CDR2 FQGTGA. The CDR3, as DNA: TGTGCCAGCAGCTTCGGTCTAGCGGGAGAAAATGAGCAGTTCTTC. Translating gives CASSFGLAGENEQFF.

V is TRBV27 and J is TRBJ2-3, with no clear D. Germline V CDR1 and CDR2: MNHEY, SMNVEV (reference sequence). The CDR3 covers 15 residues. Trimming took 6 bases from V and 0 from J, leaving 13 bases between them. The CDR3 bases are TGTGCCAGCAGCCATAGCAGTTCTAGCACAGATACGCAGTATTTT. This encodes CASSHSSSSTDTQYF.

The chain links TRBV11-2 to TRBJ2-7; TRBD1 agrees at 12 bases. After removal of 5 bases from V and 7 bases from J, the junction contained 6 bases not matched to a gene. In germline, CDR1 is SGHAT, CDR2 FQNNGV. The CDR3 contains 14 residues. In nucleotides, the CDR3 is TGTGCCAGCAGCCCCGGGACAGGGGGCTTTGAGCAGTACTTC. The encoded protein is CASSPGTGGFEQYF.

The CDR3 is CASTRDRAGEKLFF. CDR3 nucleotides: TGTGCCAGCACCCGGGACAGGGCGGGGGAAAAACTGTTTTTT. J is TRBJ1-4 and V is TRBV6-5; 9 positions agree with TRBD1. With 7 bases clipped from V and 8 bases from J, the junction kept 8 bases outside the gene matches. Germline CDR1 and CDR2: MNHEY and SVGAGI. CDR3 length: 14 amino acids.

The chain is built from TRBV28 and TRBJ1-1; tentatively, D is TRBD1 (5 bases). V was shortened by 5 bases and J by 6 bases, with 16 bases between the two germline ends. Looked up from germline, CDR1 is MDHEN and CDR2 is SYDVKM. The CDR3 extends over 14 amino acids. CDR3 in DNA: TGTGCCAGCAGTGCCCAGGGTGTAGGGGCTGAAGCTTTCTTT. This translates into CASSAQGVGAEAFF.

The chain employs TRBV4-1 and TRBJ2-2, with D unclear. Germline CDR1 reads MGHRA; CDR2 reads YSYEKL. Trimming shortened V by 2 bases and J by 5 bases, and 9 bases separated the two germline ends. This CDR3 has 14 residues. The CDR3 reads CASSQQIWTGELFF. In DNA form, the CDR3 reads TGCGCCAGCAGCCAACAGATATGGACCGGGGAGCTGTTTTTT.

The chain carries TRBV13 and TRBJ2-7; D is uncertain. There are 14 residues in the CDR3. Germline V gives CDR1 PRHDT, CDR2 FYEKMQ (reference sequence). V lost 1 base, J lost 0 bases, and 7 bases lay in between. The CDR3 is CASSLDPSSYEQYF. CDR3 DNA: TGTGCCAGCAGCTTAGATCCTAGCTCCTACGAGCAGTACTTC.

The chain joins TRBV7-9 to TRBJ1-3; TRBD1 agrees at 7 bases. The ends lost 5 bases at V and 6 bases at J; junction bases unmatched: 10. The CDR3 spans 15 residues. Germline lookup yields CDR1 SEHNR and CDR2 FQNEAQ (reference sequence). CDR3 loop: CASSPQGQILNTIYF. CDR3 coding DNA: TGTGCCAGCAGCCCACAGGGACAGATCCTAAACACCATATATTTT.

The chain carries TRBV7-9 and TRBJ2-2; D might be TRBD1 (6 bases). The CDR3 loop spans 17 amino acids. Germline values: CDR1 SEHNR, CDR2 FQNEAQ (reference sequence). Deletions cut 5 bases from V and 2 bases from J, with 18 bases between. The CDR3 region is CASSPNTLQGNTGELFF. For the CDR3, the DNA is TGTGCCAGCAGCCCGAATACCCTACAGGGCAACACCGGGGAGCTGTTTTTT.

CDR3 coding DNA: TGTGCCAGCAGTGCCGGGGGGAGGGATCCGGTGGGAGGCAATCAGCCCCAGCATTTT. Its translation is CASSAGGRDPVGGNQPQHF. V and J are TRBV6-4 and TRBJ1-5, with D possibly being TRBD1 (5 bases). The V end was cut by 4 bases, the J end by 2 bases, with 24 bases between. From germline, CDR1 is MRHNA and CDR2 SNTAGT. This CDR3 contains 19 residues.

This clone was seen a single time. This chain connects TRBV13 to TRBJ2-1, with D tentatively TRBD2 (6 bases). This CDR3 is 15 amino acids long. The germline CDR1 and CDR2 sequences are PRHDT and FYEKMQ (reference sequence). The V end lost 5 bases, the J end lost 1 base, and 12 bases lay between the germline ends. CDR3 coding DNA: TGTGCCAGCAGCAGGAATAGCGGATCCTACAATGAGCAGTTCTTC. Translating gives CASSRNSGSYNEQFF.

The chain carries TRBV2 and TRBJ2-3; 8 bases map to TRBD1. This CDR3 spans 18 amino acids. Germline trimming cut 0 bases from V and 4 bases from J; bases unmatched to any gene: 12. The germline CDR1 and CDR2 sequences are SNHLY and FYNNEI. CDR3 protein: CASSEASLWDRSSDTQYF. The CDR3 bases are TGTGCCAGCAGTGAAGCTAGCCTATGGGACAGGTCGTCAGATACGCAGTATTTT.